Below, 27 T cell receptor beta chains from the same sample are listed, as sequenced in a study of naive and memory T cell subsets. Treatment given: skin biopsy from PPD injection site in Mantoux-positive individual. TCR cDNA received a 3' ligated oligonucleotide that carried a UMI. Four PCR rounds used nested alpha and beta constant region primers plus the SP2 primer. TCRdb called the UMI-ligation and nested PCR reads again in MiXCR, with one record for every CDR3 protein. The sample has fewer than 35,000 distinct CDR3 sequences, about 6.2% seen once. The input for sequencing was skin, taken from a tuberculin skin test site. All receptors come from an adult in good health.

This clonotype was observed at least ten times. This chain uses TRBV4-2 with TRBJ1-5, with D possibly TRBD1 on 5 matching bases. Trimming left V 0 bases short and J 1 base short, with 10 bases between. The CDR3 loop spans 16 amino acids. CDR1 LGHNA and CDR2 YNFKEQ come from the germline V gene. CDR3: CASSQDIGGSNQPQHF. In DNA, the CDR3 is TGTGCCAGCAGCCAAGATATTGGGGGGAGCAATCAGCCCCAGCATTTT.

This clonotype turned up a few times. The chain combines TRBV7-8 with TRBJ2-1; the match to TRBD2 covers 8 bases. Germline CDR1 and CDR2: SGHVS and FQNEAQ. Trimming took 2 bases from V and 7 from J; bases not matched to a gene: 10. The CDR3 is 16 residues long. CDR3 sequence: CASSLYSGGAGNEQFF. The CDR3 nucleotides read TGTGCCAGCAGCTTATATTCGGGGGGGGCCGGGAATGAGCAGTTCTTC.

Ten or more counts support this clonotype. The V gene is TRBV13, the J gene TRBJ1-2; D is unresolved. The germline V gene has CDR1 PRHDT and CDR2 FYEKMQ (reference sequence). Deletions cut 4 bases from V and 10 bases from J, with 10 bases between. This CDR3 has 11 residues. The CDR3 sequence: CASSYLMVYTF. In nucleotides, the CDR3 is TGTGCCAGCAGCTACCTAATGGTCTACACCTTC.

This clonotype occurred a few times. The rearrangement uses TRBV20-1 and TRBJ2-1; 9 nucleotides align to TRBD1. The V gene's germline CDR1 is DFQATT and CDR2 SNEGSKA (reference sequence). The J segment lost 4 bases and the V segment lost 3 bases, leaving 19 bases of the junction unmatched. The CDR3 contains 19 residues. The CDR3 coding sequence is TGCAGTGCTAGCAAGGGACAGGGAATCCCCGGGACTTTTTACAATGAGCAGTTCTTC. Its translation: CSASKGQGIPGTFYNEQFF.

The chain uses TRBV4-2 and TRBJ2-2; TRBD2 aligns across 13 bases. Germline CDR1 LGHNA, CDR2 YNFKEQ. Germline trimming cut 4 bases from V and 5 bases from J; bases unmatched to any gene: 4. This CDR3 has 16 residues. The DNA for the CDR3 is TGTGCCAGCAGCCCGCGACTAGCGGGGGGAACCGGGGAGCTGTTTTTT. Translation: CASSPRLAGGTGELFF.

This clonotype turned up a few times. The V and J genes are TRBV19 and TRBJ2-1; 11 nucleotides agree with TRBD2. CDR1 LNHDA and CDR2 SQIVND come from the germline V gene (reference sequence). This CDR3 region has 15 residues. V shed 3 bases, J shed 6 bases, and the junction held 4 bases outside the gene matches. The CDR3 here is CASSMMLAGGNEQFF. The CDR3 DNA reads TGTGCCAGTAGTATGATGCTAGCGGGGGGCAATGAGCAGTTCTTC.

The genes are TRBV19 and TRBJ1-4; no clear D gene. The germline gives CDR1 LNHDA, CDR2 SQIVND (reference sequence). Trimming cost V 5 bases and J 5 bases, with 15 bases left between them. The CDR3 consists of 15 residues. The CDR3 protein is CASSLSAVLNEKLFF. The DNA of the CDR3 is TGTGCCAGTAGTCTCTCAGCGGTCCTCAATGAAAAACTGTTTTTT.

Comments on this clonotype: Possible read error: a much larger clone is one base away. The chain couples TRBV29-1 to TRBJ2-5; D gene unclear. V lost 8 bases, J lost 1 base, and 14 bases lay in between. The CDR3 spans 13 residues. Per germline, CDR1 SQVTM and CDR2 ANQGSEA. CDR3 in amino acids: CSFRILGQETQYF. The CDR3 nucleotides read TGCAGCTTTAGGATCCTGGGCCAAGAGACCCAGTACTTC.

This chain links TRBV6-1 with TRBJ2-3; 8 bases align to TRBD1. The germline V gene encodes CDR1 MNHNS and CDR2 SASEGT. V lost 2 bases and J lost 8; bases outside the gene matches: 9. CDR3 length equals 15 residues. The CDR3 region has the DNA TGTGCCAGCAGTGAATGGACAGGGATAGGGGGTACGCAGTATTTT. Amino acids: CASSEWTGIGGTQYF.

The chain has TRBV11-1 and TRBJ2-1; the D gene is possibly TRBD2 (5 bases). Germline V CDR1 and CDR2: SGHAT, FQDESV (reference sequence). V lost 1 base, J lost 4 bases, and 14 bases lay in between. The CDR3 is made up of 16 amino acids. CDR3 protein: CASSLVSGNAYNEQFF. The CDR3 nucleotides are TGTGCCAGCAGCTTAGTTTCCGGGAACGCGTACAATGAGCAGTTCTTC.

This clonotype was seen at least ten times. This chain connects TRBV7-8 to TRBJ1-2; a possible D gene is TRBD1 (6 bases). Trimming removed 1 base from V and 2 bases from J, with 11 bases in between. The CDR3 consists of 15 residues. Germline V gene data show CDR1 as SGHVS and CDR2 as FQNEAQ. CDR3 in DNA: TGTGCCAGCAGCTTAGGGACAGTGATGAACTATGGCTACACCTTC. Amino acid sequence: CASSLGTVMNYGYTF.

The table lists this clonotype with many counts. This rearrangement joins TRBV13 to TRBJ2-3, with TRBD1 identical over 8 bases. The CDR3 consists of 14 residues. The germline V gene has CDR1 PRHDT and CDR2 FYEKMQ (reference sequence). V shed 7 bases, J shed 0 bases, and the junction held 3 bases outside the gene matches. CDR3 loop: CASTDRASTDTQYF. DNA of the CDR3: TGTGCCAGCACGGACAGGGCCAGCACAGATACGCAGTATTTT.

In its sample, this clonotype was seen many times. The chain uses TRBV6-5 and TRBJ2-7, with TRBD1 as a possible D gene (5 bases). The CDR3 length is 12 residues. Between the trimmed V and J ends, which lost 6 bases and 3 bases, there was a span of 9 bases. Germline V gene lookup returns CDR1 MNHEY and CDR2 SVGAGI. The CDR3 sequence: CASRTDSYEQYF. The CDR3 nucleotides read TGTGCCAGCAGGACCGACAGCTACGAGCAGTACTTC.

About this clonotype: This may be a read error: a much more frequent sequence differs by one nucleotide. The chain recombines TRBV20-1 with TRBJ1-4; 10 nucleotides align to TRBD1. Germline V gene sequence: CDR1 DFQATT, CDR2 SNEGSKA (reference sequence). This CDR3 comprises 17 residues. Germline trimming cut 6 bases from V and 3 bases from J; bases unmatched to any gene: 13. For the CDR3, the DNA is TGCAGTGCCCCCTCAACGGGACAGGGGCGACCTAATGAAAAACTGTTTTTT. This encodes CSAPSTGQGRPNEKLFF.

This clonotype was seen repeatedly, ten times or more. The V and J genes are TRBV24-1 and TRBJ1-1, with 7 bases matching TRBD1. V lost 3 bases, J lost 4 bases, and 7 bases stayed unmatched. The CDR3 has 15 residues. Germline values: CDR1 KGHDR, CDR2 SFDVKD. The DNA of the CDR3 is TGTGCCACCAGTGATGTCGCCGGGACAGTCACTGAAGCTTTCTTT. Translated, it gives CATSDVAGTVTEAFF.

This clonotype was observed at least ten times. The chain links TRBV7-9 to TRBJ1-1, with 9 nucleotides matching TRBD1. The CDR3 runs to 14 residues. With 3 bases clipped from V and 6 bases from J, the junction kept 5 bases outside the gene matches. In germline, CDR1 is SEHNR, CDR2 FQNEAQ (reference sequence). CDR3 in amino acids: CASSFTGGRSEAFF. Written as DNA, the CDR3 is TGTGCCAGCAGCTTCACAGGGGGCCGGTCTGAAGCTTTCTTT.

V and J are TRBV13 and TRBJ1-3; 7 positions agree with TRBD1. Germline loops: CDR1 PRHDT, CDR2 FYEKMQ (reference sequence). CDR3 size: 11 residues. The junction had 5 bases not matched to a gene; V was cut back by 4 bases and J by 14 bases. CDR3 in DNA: TGTGCCAGCAGCTACGGACAGGATCTATATTTT. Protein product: CASSYGQDLYF.

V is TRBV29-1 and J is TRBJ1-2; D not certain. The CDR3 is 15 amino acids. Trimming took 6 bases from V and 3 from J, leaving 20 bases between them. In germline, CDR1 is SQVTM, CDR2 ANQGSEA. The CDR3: CSVPQRASPDYGYTF. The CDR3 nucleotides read TGCAGCGTGCCTCAGAGGGCCAGTCCGGACTATGGCTACACCTTC.

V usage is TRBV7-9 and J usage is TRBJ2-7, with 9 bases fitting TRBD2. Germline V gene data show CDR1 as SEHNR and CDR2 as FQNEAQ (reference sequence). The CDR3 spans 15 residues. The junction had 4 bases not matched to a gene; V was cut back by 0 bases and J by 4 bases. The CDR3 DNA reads TGTGCCAGCAGCTTAGCTAGCGGGGGATTATACGAGCAGTACTTC. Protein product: CASSLASGGLYEQYF. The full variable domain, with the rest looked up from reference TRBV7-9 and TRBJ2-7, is DTGVSQNPRHKITKRGQNVTFRCDPISEHNRLYWYRQTLGQGPEFLTYFQNEAQLEKSRLLSDRFSAERPKGSFSTLEIQRTEQGDSAMYLCASSLASGGLYEQYFGPGTRLTVT.

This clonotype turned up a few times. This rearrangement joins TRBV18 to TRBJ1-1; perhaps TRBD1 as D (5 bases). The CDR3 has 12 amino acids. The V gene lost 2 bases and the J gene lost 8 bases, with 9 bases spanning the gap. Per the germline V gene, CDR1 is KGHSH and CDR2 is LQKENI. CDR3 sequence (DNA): TGTGCCAGCTCACCATCGGGGGGAGAAGCTTTCTTT. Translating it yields CASSPSGGEAFF.

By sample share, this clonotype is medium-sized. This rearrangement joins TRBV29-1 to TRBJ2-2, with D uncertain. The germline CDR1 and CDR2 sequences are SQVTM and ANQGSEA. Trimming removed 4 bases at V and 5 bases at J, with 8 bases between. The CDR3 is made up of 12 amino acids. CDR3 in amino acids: CSVGHRTGELFF. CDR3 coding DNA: TGCAGCGTTGGTCACAGAACCGGGGAGCTGTTTTTT.

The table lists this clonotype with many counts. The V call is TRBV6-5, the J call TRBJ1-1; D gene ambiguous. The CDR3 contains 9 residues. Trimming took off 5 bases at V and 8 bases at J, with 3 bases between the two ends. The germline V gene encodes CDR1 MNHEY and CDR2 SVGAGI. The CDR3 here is CASSREAFF. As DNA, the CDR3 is TGTGCCAGCAGTCGGGAAGCTTTCTTT.

This CDR3 reads CASSRRGYNEQFF. Written as DNA, the CDR3 is TGTGCCAGCAGTAGGAGAGGTTACAATGAGCAGTTCTTC. The chain employs TRBV12-3 or TRBV12-4 and TRBJ2-1, with unresolved D. The V and J ends lost 5 bases and 4 bases respectively, with 9 bases between them. This CDR3 has 13 residues.

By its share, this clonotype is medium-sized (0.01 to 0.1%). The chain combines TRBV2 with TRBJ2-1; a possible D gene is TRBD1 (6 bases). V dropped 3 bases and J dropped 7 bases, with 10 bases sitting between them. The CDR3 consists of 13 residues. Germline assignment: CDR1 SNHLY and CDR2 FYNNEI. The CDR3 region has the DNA TGTGCCAGCAGTGAGTCAGGGGCAAATGAGCAGTTCTTC. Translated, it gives CASSESGANEQFF.

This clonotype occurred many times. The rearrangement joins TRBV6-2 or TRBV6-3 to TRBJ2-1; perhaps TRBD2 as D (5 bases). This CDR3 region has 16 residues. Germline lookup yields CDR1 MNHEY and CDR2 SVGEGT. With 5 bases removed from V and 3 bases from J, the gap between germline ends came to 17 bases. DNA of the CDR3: TGTGCCAGCAGTCCTGTCAGCGGAGACCACTACAATGAGCAGTTCTTC. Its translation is CASSPVSGDHYNEQFF.

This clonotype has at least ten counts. The CDR3 is CASSKTERGAYNEQFF. CDR3 nucleotides: TGTGCCAGCAGTAAAACTGAGCGGGGGGCCTACAATGAGCAGTTCTTC. The rearrangement joins TRBV7-6 to TRBJ2-1, with 9 bases that match TRBD2. The V and J ends lost 6 bases and 2 bases, in that order; junction bases with no gene match: 8. The germline V gene encodes CDR1 SGHVS and CDR2 FNYEAQ. The length of the CDR3 is 16 residues. Variable domain in full (rest from reference TRBV7-6 and TRBJ2-1): GAGVSQSPRYKVTKRGQDVALRCDPISGHVSLYWYRQALGQGPEFLTYFNYEAQQDKSGLPNDRFSAERPEGSISTLTIQRTEQRDSAMYRCASSKTERGAYNEQFFGPGTRLTVL.

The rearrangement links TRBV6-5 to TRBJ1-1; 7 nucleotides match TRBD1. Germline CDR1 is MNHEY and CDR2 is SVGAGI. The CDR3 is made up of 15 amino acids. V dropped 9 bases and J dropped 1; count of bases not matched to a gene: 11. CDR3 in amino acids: CASTGEVFGNTEAFF. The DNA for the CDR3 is TGTGCCAGTACAGGGGAGGTATTTGGGAACACTGAAGCTTTCTTT.